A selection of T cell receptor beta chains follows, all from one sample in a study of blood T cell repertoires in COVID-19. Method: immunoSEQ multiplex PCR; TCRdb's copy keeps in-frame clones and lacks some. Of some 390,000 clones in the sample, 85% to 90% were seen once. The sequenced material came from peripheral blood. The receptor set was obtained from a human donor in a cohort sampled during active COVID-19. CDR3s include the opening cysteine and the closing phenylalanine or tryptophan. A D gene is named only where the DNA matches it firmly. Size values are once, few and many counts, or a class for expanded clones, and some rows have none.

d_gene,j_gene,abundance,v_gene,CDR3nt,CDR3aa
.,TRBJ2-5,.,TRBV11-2,TGTGCCAGCAGCTTTGACAGTTCACTAGAGACCCAGTACTTC,CASSFDSSLETQYF
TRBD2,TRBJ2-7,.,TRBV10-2,TGCGCCAGCAGCGGGACTACCATCCTGAACGAGCAGTACTTC,CASSGTTILNEQYF
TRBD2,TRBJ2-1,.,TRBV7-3,TGTGCCAGCAGCCTGACTAGCGGGAGGTACAATGAGCAGTTCTTC,CASSLTSGRYNEQFF
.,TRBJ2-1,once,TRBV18,TGTGCCAGCTCACCAGGGAAGGCGGGACACAATGAGCAGTTCTTC,CASSPGKAGHNEQFF
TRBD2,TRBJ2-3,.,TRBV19,TGTGCCAGTAGTCCTCGACTAGCGGGGAGCACAGATACGCAGTATTTT,CASSPRLAGSTDTQYF
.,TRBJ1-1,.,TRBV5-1,TGCGCCAGCAGCTTGGAGGGCATGAGGGCGAACACTGAAGCTTTCTTT,CASSLEGMRANTEAFF
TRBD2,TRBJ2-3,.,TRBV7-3,TGTGCCAGCAGCCTTAGCGGGGGGGCCGGCACAGATACGCAGTATTTT,CASSLSGGAGTDTQYF
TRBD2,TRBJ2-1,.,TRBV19,TGTGCCAGTAGGCCGGGACTAGCGGGGGAGCAGTTCTTC,CASRPGLAGEQFF
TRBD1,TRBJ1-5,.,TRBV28,TGTGCCAGCAGTCCAGACCGTGGGACAGAAAATCAGCCCCAGCATTTT,CASSPDRGTENQPQHF
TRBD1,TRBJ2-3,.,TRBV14,TGTGCCAGCAGCCCGGGACAGTCCACAGATACGCAGTATTTT,CASSPGQSTDTQYF
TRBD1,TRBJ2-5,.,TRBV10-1,TGCGCCAGCAGCGCACAGGGGACAAAGACCCAGTACTTC,CASSAQGTKTQYF
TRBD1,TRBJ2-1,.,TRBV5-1,TGCGCCAGCAGCCCCGGGCAGGGGGACTACAATGAGCAGTTCTTC,CASSPGQGDYNEQFF
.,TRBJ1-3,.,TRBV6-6,TGTGCCAGCAGGGACCTCAGGGTTGGAAACACCATATATTTT,CASRDLRVGNTIYF
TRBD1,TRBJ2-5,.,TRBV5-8,TGTGCCAGCAGCTTGGAGGGACAGGGGGCTGGAGAGACCCAGTACTTC,CASSLEGQGAGETQYF
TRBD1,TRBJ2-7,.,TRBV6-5,TGTGCCAGCAAAGCACGACAGGGGGTACTCGAGCAGTACTTC,CASKARQGVLEQYF
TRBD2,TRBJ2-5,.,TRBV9,TGTGCCAGCAGCATCGGACTAGCGGGAGCATCCCTAGAGACCCAGTACTTC,CASSIGLAGASLETQYF
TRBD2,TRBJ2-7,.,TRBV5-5,TGTGCCAGCAGCCCCGGGATAGCGGGAGACTTAGACGAGCAGTACTTC,CASSPGIAGDLDEQYF
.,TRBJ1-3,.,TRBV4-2,TGTGCCAGCACTATTACGGGGGAGTCCGGGTCTGGAAACACCATATATTTT,CASTITGESGSGNTIYF
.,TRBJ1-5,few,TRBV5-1,TGCGCCAGCAGCTTGATCGGAGGCAATCAGCCCCAGCATTTT,CASSLIGGNQPQHF
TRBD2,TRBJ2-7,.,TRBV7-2,TGTGCCAGCAGCTCTGCTAGCGGGAGGTCTTGGTACGAGCAGTACTTC,CASSSASGRSWYEQYF
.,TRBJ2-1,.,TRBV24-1,TGTGCCACCAGTGATCGACAGCCTTACAGTGAGCAGTTCTTC,CATSDRQPYSEQFF
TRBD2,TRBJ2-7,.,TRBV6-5,TGTGCCAGCACTGCGACTAGCGGCCCCTACGAGCAGTACTTC,CASTATSGPYEQYF
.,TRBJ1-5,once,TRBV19,TGTGCCAGTAGTGTCAAGACAGGTACTTCTAGCAATCAGCCCCAGCATTTT,CASSVKTGTSSNQPQHF
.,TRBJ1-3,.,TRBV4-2,TGTGCCAGCAGCCAAGATCGAGCAGGGAGAAACACCATATATTTT,CASSQDRAGRNTIYF
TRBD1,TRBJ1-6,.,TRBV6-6,TGTGCCAGCATTCCAGGGGGCTGGGGTAATTCACCCCTCCACTTT,CASIPGGWGNSPLHF
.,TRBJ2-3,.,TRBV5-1,TGCGCCAGCAGCTTGGCTAGCCATAGCACAGATACGCAGTATTTT,CASSLASHSTDTQYF
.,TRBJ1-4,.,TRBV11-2,TGTGCCAGCAGCGGGCTCGAAAAACTGTTTTTT,CASSGLEKLFF
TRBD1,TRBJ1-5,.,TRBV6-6,TGTGCCAGCACCCCAGGGGGTTCTAATCAGCCCCAGCATTTT,CASTPGGSNQPQHF
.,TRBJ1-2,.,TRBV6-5,TGTGCCAGCAGTTACGGCAGGGACAATGGCTACACCTTC,CASSYGRDNGYTF
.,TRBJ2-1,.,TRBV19,TGTGCCAGCGGATATGGGGGGAATGAGCAGTTCTTC,CASGYGGNEQFF
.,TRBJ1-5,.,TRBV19,TGTGCCAGTAGTCTCGGGTCGGGGATCGGTCAGCCCCAGCATTTT,CASSLGSGIGQPQHF
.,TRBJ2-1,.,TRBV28,TGTGCCAGCAGTTTGGCAGGGGTTGCTTACAATGAGCAGTTCTTC,CASSLAGVAYNEQFF
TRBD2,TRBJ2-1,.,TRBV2,TGTGCCAGCTATCTAGCGGGAGGGCCGTCCACCTACAATGAGCAGTTCTTC,CASYLAGGPSTYNEQFF
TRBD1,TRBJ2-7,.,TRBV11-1,TGTGCCAGCAGCTTAGCAACCGGGACAGATTACTACGAGCAGTACTTC,CASSLATGTDYYEQYF
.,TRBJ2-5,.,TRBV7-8,TGTGCCAGCAGCTTACTCAGGGGTGAGACCCAGTACTTC,CASSLLRGETQYF
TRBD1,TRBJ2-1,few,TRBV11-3,TGTGCCAGCAGCCGGGCCGGGACAGGAGAGCAGTTCTTC,CASSRAGTGEQFF
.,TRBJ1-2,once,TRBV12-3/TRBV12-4,TGTGCCAGCAGTGCAAGGGGGTCCTATGGCTACACCTTC,CASSARGSYGYTF
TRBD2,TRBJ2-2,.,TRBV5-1,TGCGCCGCCGGCGGGGGTGGCACCGGGGAGCTGTTTTTT,CAAGGGGTGELFF
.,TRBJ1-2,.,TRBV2,TGTGCCAGCAGTGAGCAAGGTACTAGTAGCTACACCTTC,CASSEQGTSSYTF
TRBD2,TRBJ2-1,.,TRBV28,TGTGCCAGCACCCCTGGGGGGAGGGTCGGATACAATGAGCAGTTCTTC,CASTPGGRVGYNEQFF
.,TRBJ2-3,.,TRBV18,TGTGCCAGCTCACCAGCGGGTTACGTCAGCACAGATACGCAGTATTTT,CASSPAGYVSTDTQYF
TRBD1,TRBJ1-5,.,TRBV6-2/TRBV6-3,TGTGCCAGCAGCTCGACAGGGGTTCAGCCCCAGCATTTT,CASSSTGVQPQHF
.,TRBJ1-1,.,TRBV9,TGTGCCAGCAGCGAAAGCCCAGGGAGGGGCACTGAAGCTTTCTTT,CASSESPGRGTEAFF